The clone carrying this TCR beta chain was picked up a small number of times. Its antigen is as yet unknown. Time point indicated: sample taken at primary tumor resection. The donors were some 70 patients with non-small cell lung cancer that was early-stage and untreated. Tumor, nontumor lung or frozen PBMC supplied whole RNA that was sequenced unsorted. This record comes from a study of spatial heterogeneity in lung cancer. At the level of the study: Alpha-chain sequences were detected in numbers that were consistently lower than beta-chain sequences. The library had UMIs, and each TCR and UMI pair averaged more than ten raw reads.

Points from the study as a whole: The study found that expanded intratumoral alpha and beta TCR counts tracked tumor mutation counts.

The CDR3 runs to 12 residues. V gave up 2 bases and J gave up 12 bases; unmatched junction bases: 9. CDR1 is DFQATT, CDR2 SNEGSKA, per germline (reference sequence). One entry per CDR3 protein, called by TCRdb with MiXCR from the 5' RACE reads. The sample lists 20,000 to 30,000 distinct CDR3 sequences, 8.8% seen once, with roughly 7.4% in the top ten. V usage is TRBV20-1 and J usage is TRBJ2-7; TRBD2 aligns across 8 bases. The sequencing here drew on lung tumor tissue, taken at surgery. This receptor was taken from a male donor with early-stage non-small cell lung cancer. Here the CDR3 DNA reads TGCAGTGCTAGAAGGGTAGCGGGAAACCCGTACTTC. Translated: CSARRVAGNPYF.